This T cell receptor beta chain was documented in a study of blood T cells in healthy people across ages. Study-wide results and limits: There were more naive CD4+ cells and higher diversity in long-lived donors than in aged donors.

Russia was home to the donors, healthy Caucasian individuals aged 6 to 90. Researchers collected about 9.6 milliliters of peripheral blood from every single donor. Remarks on this clonotype: Its antigen is undetermined.

This CDR3 has 19 amino acids. Germline CDR1 is MGHRA and CDR2 is YSYEKL. Trimming cost V 4 bases and J 2 bases; bases outside gene matches: 17. Together with a sample-barcoded 5' primer, a J-beta primer mix was included in a second PCR lasting about 7 to 11 cycles. TCRdb reprocessed the 5' RACE reads with MiXCR, giving one entry per CDR3 protein. The table has about 730,000 distinct CDR3 sequences, 40% to 45% seen once; the top ten hold under 25%. V and J are TRBV4-1 and TRBJ2-7, with TRBD2 matching 10 bases. Material: blood. The sequence derives from a woman between 55 and 75 years old in good health. CDR3 residues: CASSPMLGLAEKEAYEQYF. The CDR3 nucleotides are TGCGCCAGCAGCCCGATGCTCGGACTAGCGGAAAAGGAGGCCTACGAGCAGTACTTC.